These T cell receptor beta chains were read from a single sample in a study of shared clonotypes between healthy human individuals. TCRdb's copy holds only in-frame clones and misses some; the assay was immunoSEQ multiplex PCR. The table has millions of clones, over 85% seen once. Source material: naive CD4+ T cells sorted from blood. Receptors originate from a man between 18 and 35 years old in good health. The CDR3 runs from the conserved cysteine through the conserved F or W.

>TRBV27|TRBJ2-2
CASSTSHPLPANTGELFF
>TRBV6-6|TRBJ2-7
CASSYFASGSYEQYF
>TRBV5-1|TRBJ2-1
CASSLQGYEQFF
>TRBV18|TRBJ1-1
CASSTPGTGGNKAFF
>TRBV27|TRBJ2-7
CASSPQGLAGTYEQYF
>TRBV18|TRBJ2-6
CASSLAGFSGANVLTF
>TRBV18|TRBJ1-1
CASSPTVQNTEAFF
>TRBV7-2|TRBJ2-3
CASSLGPLAGWIDTQYF
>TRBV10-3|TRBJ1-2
CAISVGQGGYGYTF
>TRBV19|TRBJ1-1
CASRVGTGAGTEAFF
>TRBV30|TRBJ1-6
CAWSPRTGVYSPLHF
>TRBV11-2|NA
CASSLRGYEQYF
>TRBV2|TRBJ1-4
CASSEFLNEKLFF
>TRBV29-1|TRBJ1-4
CSVERGTNEKLFF
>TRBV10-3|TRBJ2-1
CAISETRTSQQFF